This T cell receptor beta chain was sequenced in a study of CD8+ T cells in alopecia areata. Notes on the study in general: Lesional scalp, especially alopecia totalis/universalis, showed higher clonality than normal scalp. It was less clear whether patients shared TCRs than it was in mice, possibly because of HLA.

Indicated treatment: oral pan-JAK inhibitor, 5-10 mg twice daily. The CDR3 is 12 amino acids. In germline, CDR1 is SGDLS, CDR2 YYNGEE. The V and J ends lost 2 bases and 2 bases respectively, with 4 bases between them. For this clone: What it binds is unknown.

Following RNA extraction, reverse transcription yielded cDNA that acted as the sequencing template. Repertoires were generated with immunoSEQ multiplex PCR, while TCRdb's copy carries only in-frame clones and drops some. The top ten clones hold 10% to 15% of a sample with around 200,000 clones, around three fifths of them seen once. The TCR originated in a human donor with alopecia areata. The V call is TRBV9, the J call TRBJ1-1; no clear D gene. Sequencing used CD8+ T cells sorted from blood, obtained at week 24, from a patient treated with tofacitinib. Here the CDR3 reads CASSVVNTEAFF. Written as DNA, the CDR3 is TGTGCCAGCAGCGTTGTAAACACTGAAGCTTTCTTT.